This T cell receptor (beta chain) was captured in a study of identical twins. Overall study results and limits: Zero-insertion analyses might be partly confounded by invariant T cells like MAIT and iNKT.

On this clonotype: The antigen remains undetermined.

The CDR3 is 13 amino acids. Trimming pared 6 bases from V and 3 bases from J, leaving 15 bases between. Germline lookup yields CDR1 DFQATT and CDR2 SNEGSKA (reference sequence). One entry per CDR3 protein results from TCRdb running MiXCR on the 5' RACE reads. This sample has some 600,000 distinct CDR3 sequences, with 7.1% found just once. The sample was also reused in another study, on yellow fever vaccine responses in identical twins.

The chain employs TRBV20-1 and TRBJ2-7, with D hard to call. Input material: PBMCs. The receptor was isolated from a woman aged 18 to 35 in good health. CDR3 nucleotides: TGCAGTGCCAGACGCCCTTACGGCTACGAGCAGTACTTC. This translates into CSARRPYGYEQYF.